The 2 T cell receptor beta chains presented below share a single source sample, sequenced in a study of blood T cell repertoires in COVID-19. Clones were read by immunoSEQ multiplex PCR, and TCRdb kept only the in-frame ones, dropping some. In the table there are 68,000 or so clones, 87% of which are singletons. Sequencing input: peripheral blood. These receptors were collected from a woman between 45 and 65 years old with COVID-19, enrolled during active disease.

The chain joins TRBV5-1 to TRBJ1-1; 8 bases fit TRBD1. The germline V gene encodes CDR1 SGHRS and CDR2 YFSETQ. V was pared by 5 bases and J by 1 base, with 1 base of the junction left unmatched. The CDR3 consists of 13 residues. The CDR3 here is CASRTGGNTEAFF. As DNA, the CDR3 is TGCGCCAGCAGAACAGGGGGGAACACTGAAGCTTTCTTT.

This chain uses TRBV28 with TRBJ2-7; no definite D call. CDR1 is MDHEN, CDR2 SYDVKM, per germline. V lost 4 bases to trimming and J lost 4 bases, with 29 bases between them. The CDR3 extends over 19 amino acids. The CDR3 sequence is CASSSGIYWSSSAAYEQYF. The CDR3, as DNA: TGTGCCAGCAGTTCTGGTATTTATTGGTCCTCCTCCGCGGCTTACGAGCAGTACTTC. Looking up the rest from reference TRBV28 and TRBJ2-7 gives the full variable domain: DVKVTQSSRYLVKRTGEKVFLECVQDMDHENMFWYRQDPGLGLRLIYFSYDVKMKEKGDIPEGYSVSREKKERFSLILESASTNQTSMYLCASSSGIYWSSSAAYEQYFGPGTRLTVT.